Here is one T cell receptor beta chain with its context. This clone may be a read error of a much larger clone one base away. The length of the CDR3 is 15 residues. Germline V gives CDR1 MNHNY, CDR2 SVGAGI (reference sequence). Losses at the gene ends were 6 bases for V and 11 bases for J; bases not matched to a gene: 16. Three rounds of nested PCR, following a modified ARM-PCR protocol, produced the TCRbeta library. From the multiplex PCR reads, TCRdb called clonotypes with MiXCR, one entry per CDR3 protein. The data hold 35,000 to 55,000 distinct CDR3 sequences, with 60% observed a single time. The record originates from a study of tumor and adjacent non-tumor tissue in lung cancer. Study-wide background: Stage I to III disease affected ten to eleven men and roughly five women aged about 30 to 85. Samples averaged around 4 million productive TCRbeta reads each.

RNA was extracted from bulk tissue without any cell sorting. The normal lung tissue was taken more than 3 cm from the tumor edge. Donors were chemotherapy-naive, newly diagnosed lung cancer surgical patients in China, August–late 2014. V usage is TRBV6-6 and J usage is TRBJ1-5, with TRBD1 matching 7 bases. The specimen was distant non-tumor lung tissue. This TCR was recovered from a man in his forties or fifties with non-small cell lung cancer. The CDR3, as DNA: TGTGCCAGCAGCTTCGACAGGGCACAAGGGCAGTCCCAGCATTTT. This codes for CASSFDRAQGQSQHF.